Listed here are 5 T cell receptor beta chains from one sample, sequenced in a study of blood T cell repertoires in COVID-19. Repertoires were generated with immunoSEQ multiplex PCR, while TCRdb's copy carries only in-frame clones and drops some. The top ten hold 1.5% to 2% of the sample, which has under 250,000 clones, approximately 89% seen once. Source material: peripheral blood. The receptors shown here come from a woman aged 60-70 years who had recovered from COVID-19.

The genes are TRBV21-1 and TRBJ1-1; the DNA was not used to check the table's D call, TRBD1. TRBV21-1 counts as a pseudogene. CDR3 length equals 16 residues. The CDR3 loop reads CASRTGGWDQNTEAFF. Written as DNA, the CDR3 is TGTGCCAGCAGGACAGGGGGCTGGGATCAGAACACTGAAGCTTTCTTT.

The chain recombines TRBV18 with TRBJ2-7; TRBD1 aligns across 8 bases. CDR3 size: 14 residues. The trim removed 1 base at V and 2 bases at J, leaving 1 base unmatched. Germline V gives CDR1 KGHSH, CDR2 LQKENI. CDR3 in DNA: TGTGCCAGCTCACCACGACAGGGGACCTACGAGCAGTACTTC. It is translated as CASSPRQGTYEQYF. The full variable domain, with the rest looked up from reference TRBV18 and TRBJ2-7, is NAGVMQNPRHLVRRRGQEARLRCSPMKGHSHVYWYRQLPEEGLKFMVYLQKENIIDESGMPKERFSAEFPKEGPSILRIQQVVRGDSAAYFCASSPRQGTYEQYFGPGTRLTVT.

V gene TRBV12-3 or TRBV12-4 combines with J gene TRBJ2-1; 10 bases match TRBD2. The CDR3 runs 12 residues. The trim removed 5 bases at V and 12 bases at J, leaving 4 bases unmatched. CDR3 DNA sequence: TGTGCCAGCAGTCATCAGCGGGGGGGGCAGTTCTTC. This gives the protein CASSHQRGGQFF.

J is TRBJ2-1 and V is TRBV28; D perhaps matches TRBD1 (6 bases). V lost 3 bases and J 6 bases, leaving 21 bases between the germline ends. The CDR3 contains 17 residues. Germline CDR1 and CDR2: MDHEN and SYDVKM. Here the CDR3 DNA reads TGTGCCAGCAGTTTCGGAAGGGGGATTACTCCCTCCAATGAGCAGTTCTTC. Its translation: CASSFGRGITPSNEQFF.

V usage is TRBV7-3 and J usage is TRBJ2-3; TRBD2 matches 10 bases. This CDR3 has 16 residues. The germline V gene encodes CDR1 SGHTA and CDR2 FQGTGA. V gave up 6 bases and J gave up 2 bases; unmatched junction bases: 8. The CDR3 coding sequence is TGTGCCAGCAGTCCAATAGCGGGGGGCCCCACAGATACGCAGTATTTT. It encodes CASSPIAGGPTDTQYF. Together with reference TRBV7-3 and TRBJ2-3, the CDR3 gives the full variable domain: GAGVSQTPSNKVTEKGKYVELRCDPISGHTALYWYRQSLGQGPEFLIYFQGTGAADDSGLPNDRFFAVRPEGSVSTLKIQRTERGDSAVYLCASSPIAGGPTDTQYFGPGTRLTVL.